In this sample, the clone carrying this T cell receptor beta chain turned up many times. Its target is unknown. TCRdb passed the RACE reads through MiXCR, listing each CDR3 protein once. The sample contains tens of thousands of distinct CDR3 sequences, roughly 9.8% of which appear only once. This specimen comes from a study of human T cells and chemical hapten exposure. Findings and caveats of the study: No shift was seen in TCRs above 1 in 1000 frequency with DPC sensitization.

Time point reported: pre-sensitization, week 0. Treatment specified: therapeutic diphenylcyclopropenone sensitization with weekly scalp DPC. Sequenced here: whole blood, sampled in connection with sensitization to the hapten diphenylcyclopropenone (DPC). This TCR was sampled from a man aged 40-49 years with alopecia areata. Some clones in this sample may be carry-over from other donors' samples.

The CDR3 DNA sequence: TGTGCCAGCACCTACGGTATGGCCGGGAAGACCCAGTACTTC. The encoded protein is CASTYGMAGKTQYF. This sequence joins TRBV6-2 or TRBV6-3 and TRBJ2-5; D may be TRBD2 (5 bases). The length of the CDR3 is 14 residues. V was pared by 7 bases and J by 6 bases, with 18 bases between. Germline V CDR1 and CDR2: MNHEY, SVGEGT.